Following are 17 T cell receptor beta chains from one sample sequenced in a study of shared clonotypes between healthy human individuals. Sequenced by immunoSEQ multiplex PCR; TCRdb stores in-frame clones only, minus some. This table holds approximately 440,000 clones, approximately 77% found once. The sample was PBMCs. These TCRs come from a middle-aged woman in good health. Some clones in this sample may be carry-over from other donors' samples.

A remark on this clone: Within the sample, other DNA sequences also encode this same CDR3. This sequence joins TRBV5-1 and TRBJ2-1; tentative D call: TRBD1 (6 bases). V was shortened by 0 bases and J by 1 base, with 8 bases between the two germline ends. The CDR3 covers 15 residues. Germline V lookup: CDR1 SGHRS, CDR2 YFSETQ. The CDR3 nucleotides read TGCGCCAGCAGCTTGGAAGGACAGTCCTACAATGAGCAGTTCTTC. Translation gives CASSLEGQSYNEQFF.

This chain uses TRBV29-1 with TRBJ1-1; unclear D gene. Trimming cost V 3 bases and J 4 bases, with 15 bases left between them. CDR1 and CDR2 (germline): SQVTM, ANQGSEA. The CDR3 consists of 14 residues. The CDR3 DNA is TGCAGCGTTGACTCGGCCGGCTCCGCCACTGAAGCTTTCTTT. Its translation: CSVDSAGSATEAFF.

There are a few counts of this clone. The chain links TRBV25-1 to TRBJ1-4; a possible D gene is TRBD1 (6 bases). CDR3 length: 15 residues. Trimming took off 4 bases at V and 4 bases at J, with 13 bases between the two ends. CDR1 is MGHDK and CDR2 is SYGVNS in the germline V gene. CDR3 sequence reads: CASSAIQGDNEKLFF. CDR3 DNA: TGTGCCAGCAGTGCCATACAGGGAGATAATGAAAAACTGTTTTTT.

The chain is built from TRBV2 and TRBJ1-1, with 9 bases matching TRBD1. Germline-derived CDR1 and CDR2 are SNHLY and FYNNEI. The junction had 1 base not matched to a gene; V was cut back by 4 bases and J by 4 bases. This CDR3 spans 13 amino acids. Here the CDR3 DNA reads TGTGCCAGCAGTGGGGACAGGGTCACTGAAGCTTTCTTT. It codes for CASSGDRVTEAFF.

The rearrangement links TRBV19 to TRBJ2-7; 7 bases are shared with TRBD1. CDR1 and CDR2 from the germline V gene are LNHDA and SQIVND (reference sequence). Trimming removed 8 bases from V and 2 bases from J; junction bases left unmatched: 6. The CDR3 covers 13 residues. Here the CDR3 reads CASQYQGAYEQYF. In DNA form, the CDR3 reads TGTGCCAGTCAGTACCAGGGGGCCTACGAGCAGTACTTC.

Remarks on this clone: The sample has other DNA sequences that encode this CDR3 too. The genes are TRBV28 and TRBJ2-7; no clear D gene. Germline CDR1 MDHEN, CDR2 SYDVKM. Trimming took off 6 bases at V and 4 bases at J, with 7 bases between the two ends. The CDR3 is 11 amino acids. CDR3 residues: CASSSRYEQYF. Written as DNA, the CDR3 is TGTGCCAGCAGCTCCCGGTACGAGCAGTACTTC.

The CDR3 sequence is CASSVGQGALYEQYF. In DNA form, the CDR3 reads TGTGCCAGCAGCGTCGGGCAGGGGGCCTTGTACGAGCAGTACTTC. The rearrangement uses TRBV2 and TRBJ2-7, with 8 bases matching TRBD1. CDR3 length: 15 residues. V dropped 6 bases and J dropped 4; count of bases not matched to a gene: 11. The germline V gene has CDR1 SNHLY and CDR2 FYNNEI.

The rearrangement uses TRBV19 and TRBJ1-1; D ambiguous. V dropped 5 bases and J dropped 4 bases, with 14 bases sitting between them. CDR1 LNHDA and CDR2 SQIVND come from the germline V gene (reference sequence). The CDR3 length is 14 residues. The CDR3 is CASSPPLWGTEAFF. CDR3 nucleotides: TGTGCCAGTAGTCCCCCGCTTTGGGGCACTGAAGCTTTCTTT.

This chain links TRBV6-6 with TRBJ2-5, with 11 positions matching TRBD2. This CDR3 has 16 residues. CDR1 and CDR2 from the germline V gene are MNHNY and SVGAGI (reference sequence). Losses at the gene ends were 6 bases for V and 9 bases for J; bases not matched to a gene: 15. CDR3 nucleotides: TGTGCCAGCAGGGCGCGCCGTCTAGCGGGAGGAGGGTCCCAGTACTTC. It codes for CASRARRLAGGGSQYF.

V and J are TRBV10-3 and TRBJ1-1; no clear D. Trimming took off 0 bases at V and 4 bases at J, with 9 bases between the two ends. The length of the CDR3 is 14 residues. Germline loops: CDR1 ENHRY, CDR2 SYGVKD. The CDR3 DNA reads as TGTGCCATCAGTGAGTCCGTAAGGGTCACTGAAGCTTTCTTT. It yields the protein CAISESVRVTEAFF.

Remarks on this clone: Only one base separates this from a far larger clonotype, so it likely reflects a read error. CDR3 DNA: TGCGCCAGCAGCTCTCGAGCGGGAGGGTACGAGCAGTACTTC. Protein product: CASSSRAGGYEQYF. The chain joins TRBV5-1 to TRBJ2-7; 10 bases align to TRBD2. The CDR3 is 14 amino acids. Trimming cost V 3 bases and J 4 bases; bases outside gene matches: 4. Germline CDR1 SGHRS, CDR2 YFSETQ.

This chain joins TRBV5-1 and TRBJ2-7; TRBD2 aligns across 9 bases. The junction had 4 bases not matched to a gene; V was cut back by 0 bases and J by 3 bases. The length of the CDR3 is 15 residues. The germline gives CDR1 SGHRS, CDR2 YFSETQ. CDR3 nucleotide sequence: TGCGCCAGCAGCTTGGGGCTAGCGGGGAACTACGAGCAGTACTTC. Protein product: CASSLGLAGNYEQYF.

The chain joins TRBV5-1 to TRBJ2-5; D is uncertain. The length of the CDR3 is 15 residues. Looked up from germline, CDR1 is SGHRS and CDR2 is YFSETQ. The V end lost 0 bases, the J end lost 5 bases, and 14 bases lay between the germline ends. CDR3 sequence reads: CASSLEGRVMETQYF. The CDR3 coding sequence is TGCGCCAGCAGCTTGGAGGGTAGAGTTATGGAGACCCAGTACTTC.

This clone was observed once. The chain combines TRBV28 with TRBJ2-2; 10 bases align to TRBD1. The junction had 13 bases not matched to a gene; V was cut back by 5 bases and J by 4 bases. There are 18 residues in the CDR3. Germline CDR1 is MDHEN and CDR2 is SYDVKM. Here the CDR3 reads CASSRRTGGIGGTGELFF. CDR3 nucleotides: TGTGCCAGCAGTCGACGGACAGGGGGGATCGGTGGCACCGGGGAGCTGTTTTTT.

The chain has TRBV28 and TRBJ2-7; D gene uncertain. V was cut by 6 bases and J by 0 bases, with 21 bases left in between. The CDR3 covers 17 residues. Germline CDR1 is MDHEN and CDR2 is SYDVKM. As DNA, the CDR3 is TGTGCCAGCAGCTGGCCGATGAACACGGGCAGCTCCTACGAGCAGTACTTC. Its translation: CASSWPMNTGSSYEQYF.

The chain carries TRBV18 and TRBJ2-1; TRBD1 agrees at 8 bases. The V and J ends lost 2 bases and 7 bases, in that order; junction bases with no gene match: 4. Germline loops: CDR1 KGHSH, CDR2 LQKENI. This CDR3 region has 14 residues. The CDR3 nucleotides read TGTGCCAGCTCACCAGGGACAGGTATGAATGAGCAGTTCTTC. Translated: CASSPGTGMNEQFF. The full variable domain, with the rest looked up from reference TRBV18 and TRBJ2-1, is NAGVMQNPRHLVRRRGQEARLRCSPMKGHSHVYWYRQLPEEGLKFMVYLQKENIIDESGMPKERFSAEFPKEGPSILRIQQVVRGDSAAYFCASSPGTGMNEQFFGPGTRLTVL.

The rearrangement links TRBV2 to TRBJ1-1, with 8 bases that match TRBD1. Losses at the gene ends were 6 bases for V and 5 bases for J; bases not matched to a gene: 8. In germline, CDR1 is SNHLY, CDR2 FYNNEI. The CDR3 consists of 14 residues. CDR3 coding DNA: TGTGCCAGCAGAGACAGGGGAAGTGTAACTGAAGCTTTCTTT. Translated: CASRDRGSVTEAFF.